Presented here are 10 T cell receptor beta chains from one specimen sequenced in a study of cytomegalovirus exposure and HLA in healthy donors listed by TCRdb under 2017. Library preparation was by the immunoSEQ multiplex PCR assay. The multiplex PCR relied on a mix of 60 forward primers for TCR Vbeta segments and 13 reverse primers for TCR Jbeta segments. Drawn from immuneACCESS, this table holds only the in-frame rearrangements with V and J called that TCRdb kept. Clones are partly lost; checked studies trace under half to an unresolved V gene and leave the rest unexplained. Within this sample are fewer than 130,000 clones, with 55% to 75% of them counted one time only. The ten top clones hold 3% to 4.5% of the sample. Sequencing was performed on PBMCs. Receptors originate from a man younger than 45 in good health and CMV-seropositive.

CDR3 amino acids: CASSLLMQGIGYTF. The CDR3 DNA reads TGCGCCAGCAGCTTGTTAATGCAGGGGATTGGCTACACCTTC. The rearrangement uses TRBV5-1 and TRBJ1-2, with D possibly TRBD1 on 6 matching bases. V was pared by 1 base and J by 7 bases, with 14 bases between. This CDR3 contains 14 residues. The V gene's germline CDR1 is SGHRS and CDR2 YFSETQ.

This clone turned up a few times. The CDR3 is CASSLESGGPHYEQYF. The CDR3 coding sequence is TGTGCCAGCAGCTTGGAGTCAGGGGGACCTCACTACGAGCAGTACTTC. The genes are TRBV5-6 and TRBJ2-7, with TRBD1 matching 7 bases. J gave up 3 bases and V 0 bases, and 9 bases lay outside the gene matches. The CDR3 is 16 residues long. Germline V gene sequence: CDR1 SGHDT, CDR2 YYEEEE.

The chain employs TRBV27 and TRBJ2-1; 9 nucleotides align to TRBD2. The ends lost 2 bases at V and 10 bases at J; junction bases unmatched: 15. In germline, CDR1 is MNHEY, CDR2 SMNVEV (reference sequence). The CDR3 is 17 amino acids. CDR3 in amino acids: CASSLGFRTSVIKEQFF. CDR3 nucleotides: TGTGCCAGCAGTTTAGGTTTCAGGACTAGCGTAATAAAGGAGCAGTTCTTC.

The chain recombines TRBV19 with TRBJ1-6, with D perhaps matching TRBD1 (5 bases). From germline, CDR1 is LNHDA and CDR2 SQIVND (reference sequence). The CDR3 consists of 15 residues. V lost 6 bases and J 6 bases, leaving 15 bases between the germline ends. In DNA form, the CDR3 reads TGTGCCAGTAGGACCACAGGAGATAGTAATTCACCCCTCCACTTT. Residues: CASRTTGDSNSPLHF.

This clone was found a few times. Other DNA variants within this sample encode the same CDR3. The CDR3 region is CASSVGGGQETQYF. CDR3 bases: TGTGCCAGCAGCGTAGGCGGGGGCCAAGAGACCCAGTACTTC. The chain uses TRBV9 and TRBJ2-5; 7 bases agree with TRBD2. CDR3 length: 14 amino acids. From germline, CDR1 is SGDLS and CDR2 YYNGEE. J lost 1 base, V lost 0 bases, and 0 bases had no gene match. The whole variable domain, filled in from reference TRBV9 and TRBJ2-5, reads DSGVTQTPKHLITATGQRVTLRCSPRSGDLSVYWYQQSLDQGLQFLIQYYNGEERAKGNILERFSAQQFPDLHSELNLSSLELGDSALYFCASSVGGGQETQYFGPGTRLLVL.

This chain connects TRBV5-6 to TRBJ1-2; 9 nucleotides match TRBD1. V was clipped by 4 bases and J by 4 bases; unmatched bases: 5. The germline gives CDR1 SGHDT, CDR2 YYEEEE. The length of the CDR3 is 14 residues. The CDR3 spells CASSPGQGTYGYTF. CDR3 nucleotide sequence: TGTGCCAGCAGCCCGGGACAGGGAACCTATGGCTACACCTTC.

With regard to this clone: A read error may account for a junction end that differs from germline. Other DNA sequences of this sample code for an identical CDR3. The V call is TRBV6-5, the J call TRBJ1-1; D uncertain. The CDR3 is 13 amino acids. The germline CDR1 and CDR2 sequences are MNHEY and SVGAGI. CDR3 nucleotides: TGCGCCAGCAGTTACCAGCGAGGCGCTGAAGCTTTCTTT. The encoded protein is CASSYQRGAEAFF.

The rearrangement uses TRBV10-3 and TRBJ2-3; 13 nucleotides match TRBD2. This CDR3 region has 16 residues. Per germline, CDR1 ENHRY and CDR2 SYGVKD. V lost 6 bases, J lost 3 bases, and 6 bases stayed unmatched. Written as DNA, the CDR3 is TGTGCCATCAGCCGACTAGCGGGGGGTGGGACAGATACGCAGTATTTT. It specifies CAISRLAGGGTDTQYF.

J is TRBJ2-2 and V is TRBV5-1, with TRBD1 matching over 9 bases. The CDR3 spans 16 residues. Unmatched junction bases numbered 6, after V lost 3 bases and J lost 3 bases. Germline values: CDR1 SGHRS, CDR2 YFSETQ. CDR3 protein: CASSSLTGGYTGELFF. The CDR3 nucleotides are TGCGCCAGCAGCTCACTAACAGGGGGCTACACCGGGGAGCTGTTTTTT. Full variable domain (remainder filled in from reference TRBV5-1 and TRBJ2-2): KAGVTQTPRYLIKTRGQQVTLSCSPISGHRSVSWYQQTPGQGLQFLFEYFSETQRNKGNFPGRFSGRQFSNSRSEMNVSTLELGDSALYLCASSSLTGGYTGELFFGEGSRLTVL.

This clone was seen just once. The chain couples TRBV7-8 to TRBJ2-1; TRBD1 matches 7 bases. This CDR3 spans 17 amino acids. Losses at the gene ends were 2 bases for V and 5 bases for J; bases not matched to a gene: 12. Per germline, CDR1 SGHVS and CDR2 FQNEAQ. The CDR3 coding sequence is TGTGCCAGCAGCTTATGGGGTCCCGGGACAGACAACAATGAGCAGTTCTTC. This codes for CASSLWGPGTDNNEQFF.